This TCR beta chain was found in a study of PD-1 blockade in classical Hodgkin lymphoma. With 1 base removed from V and 9 bases from J, the gap between germline ends came to 10 bases. Germline CDR1 is PRHDT and CDR2 is FYEKMQ (reference sequence). The CDR3 is made up of 13 amino acids. Sequenced by immunoSEQ multiplex PCR; TCRdb stores in-frame clones only, minus some. The sample has about 100,000 clones; roughly 83% are singletons. Brentuximab vedotin exposure varied, and every patient relapsed after autologous stem cell transplantation. This clone was picked up a small number of times. The clonotype was recovered from a human donor with classical Hodgkin lymphoma. The chain links TRBV13 to TRBJ2-1; possibly TRBD2 for D (6 bases). The sequencing used peripheral blood mononuclear cells (PBMCs), collected at baseline. CDR3 sequence reads: CASSLVGGAEQFF. As DNA, the CDR3 is TGTGCCAGCAGCTTAGTCGGGGGTGCTGAGCAGTTCTTC.